The clone carrying this TCR beta chain was counted ten times or more. The data were obtained in a study of blood T cells in healthy people across ages. The CDR3 is 15 amino acids. Germline values: CDR1 DFQATT, CDR2 SNEGSKA (reference sequence). The ends lost 0 bases at V and 7 bases at J; junction bases unmatched: 8. The second PCR ran about 6 to 11 cycles with a sample-barcoded 5' primer and J-beta primers. MiXCR, applied by TCRdb to the 5' RACE reads, yields one record per CDR3 protein. The table includes 600,000 to 800,000 distinct CDR3 sequences, 52% detected once. The rearrangement joins TRBV20-1 to TRBJ2-1; the match to TRBD2 covers 8 bases. The sequencing input was blood. This TCR was recovered from a woman over 75 in good health. The CDR3 protein is CSARDEAGVPNEQFF. DNA of the CDR3: TGCAGTGCTAGAGACGAAGCGGGAGTTCCGAATGAGCAGTTCTTC.